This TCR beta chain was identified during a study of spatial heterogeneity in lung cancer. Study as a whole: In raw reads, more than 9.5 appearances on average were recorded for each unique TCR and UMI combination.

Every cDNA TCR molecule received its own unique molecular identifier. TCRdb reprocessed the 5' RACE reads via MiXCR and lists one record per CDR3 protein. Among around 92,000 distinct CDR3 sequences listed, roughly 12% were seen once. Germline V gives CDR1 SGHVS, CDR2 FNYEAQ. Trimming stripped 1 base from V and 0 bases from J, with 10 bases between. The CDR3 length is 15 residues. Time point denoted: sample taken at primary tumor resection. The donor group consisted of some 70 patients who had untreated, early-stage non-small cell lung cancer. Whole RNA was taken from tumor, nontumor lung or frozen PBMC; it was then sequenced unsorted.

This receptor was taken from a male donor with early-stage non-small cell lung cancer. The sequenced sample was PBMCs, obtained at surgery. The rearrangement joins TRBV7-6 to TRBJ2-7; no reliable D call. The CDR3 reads CASSLVDQNSYEQYF. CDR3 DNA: TGTGCCAGCAGCTTAGTCGACCAGAACTCCTACGAGCAGTACTTC.